The 27 T cell receptor beta chains below all came from one sample that was sequenced in a study of T cell clusters in autoimmune cytopenias. TRB rearrangements were amplified by touch-down multiplex PCR with mixed TRB-A/B primers. For each CDR3 protein, TCRdb gives one entry from its re-call of the multiplex PCR reads, without DNA. This sample's clone table lists roughly 3,000 distinct CDR3 sequences. TRB amplification used around 0.25 ug of peripheral blood genomic DNA. This sample also appeared in a second study, on T cell repertoires in aging, cancer and after chemotherapy.

The material sequenced was peripheral blood. These receptors originate from a human donor in good health.

Judged by frequency, this clonotype is medium-sized. This sequence joins TRBV5-4 and TRBJ2-3; checking the TCRdb D call of TRBD1 is not possible without DNA. The CDR3 is made up of 15 amino acids. Per the germline V gene, CDR1 is SGHNT and CDR2 is YYREEE (reference sequence). The CDR3 here is CASSIQGAPSDTQYF.

By frequency, this clonotype registers medium-sized. This CDR3 is CATSDPVASSNQPQHF. The rearrangement uses TRBV24-1 and TRBJ1-5; TCRdb's D call, TRBD1, is unchecked because there is no DNA. The V gene's germline CDR1 is KGHDR and CDR2 SFDVKD. The CDR3 sequence is 16 residues long.

The chain employs TRBV28 and TRBJ2-1. CDR1 is MDHEN, CDR2 SYDVKM, per germline. The CDR3 is made up of 13 amino acids. The CDR3 is CASSFSIANEQFF.

The V and J genes are TRBV6-5 and TRBJ1-1; absent DNA, TCRdb's TRBD1 call cannot be checked. This CDR3 contains 13 residues. Germline-derived CDR1 and CDR2 are MNHEY and SVGAGI. The CDR3 is CASYQGAHTEAFF.

Measured by frequency, this clonotype is medium-sized. The rearrangement joins TRBV5-4 to TRBJ2-1; TCRdb calls TRBD2, which cannot be checked without DNA. This CDR3 has 15 residues. The germline CDR1 and CDR2 sequences are SGHNT and YYREEE (reference sequence). CDR3 loop: CASSLSGGAGNEQFF.

This clonotype is identified as medium-sized (0.01 to 0.1%) from frequency. This chain connects TRBV10-3 to TRBJ2-7; TCRdb's D gene call, TRBD2, goes unchecked for lack of DNA. Germline CDR1 and CDR2: ENHRY and SYGVKD. This CDR3 has 15 residues. The CDR3 spells CAISEGLAGTYEQYF.

Measured by frequency, this clonotype is medium-sized (0.01 to 0.1%). The V gene is TRBV12-3 or TRBV12-4, the J gene TRBJ2-1; TCRdb's D call of TRBD2 is untestable without DNA. The CDR3 spans 15 residues. The CDR3 here is CASSSLAGVNGEQFF.

This clonotype registers medium-sized (0.01 to 0.1%) by frequency. The chain is built from TRBV6-2 or TRBV6-3 and TRBJ2-3; there is no DNA to check the TCRdb D call of TRBD1. The germline gives CDR1 MNHEY, CDR2 SVGEGT. CDR3 length equals 15 residues. CDR3 sequence: CASSHLATGTDTQYF.

Its frequency marks this clonotype as medium-sized. The V gene is TRBV27, the J gene TRBJ2-7; there is no DNA to check the TCRdb D call of TRBD2. This CDR3 comprises 12 residues. Germline loops: CDR1 MNHEY, CDR2 SMNVEV (reference sequence). CDR3 loop: CASRRRDYEQYF.

The V gene is TRBV24-1, the J gene TRBJ2-2; as DNA is missing, the TRBD1 call by TCRdb cannot be tested. Germline V CDR1 and CDR2: KGHDR, SFDVKD. The CDR3 contains 14 residues. CDR3 protein: CATSAPSRGGELFF.

Judged by frequency, this clonotype is medium-sized. The chain is built from TRBV18 and TRBJ1-1. Per the germline V gene, CDR1 is KGHSH and CDR2 is LQKENI. The CDR3 contains 15 residues. Here the CDR3 reads CASSPNANLGTEAFF.

In terms of frequency, this clonotype is medium-sized. V usage is TRBV5-1 and J usage is TRBJ2-7; absent DNA, TCRdb's TRBD1 call cannot be checked. This CDR3 region has 15 residues. In germline, CDR1 is SGHRS, CDR2 YFSETQ. The chain's CDR3 is CASYPGQGPPYEQYF.

This clonotype ranks as medium-sized in terms of frequency. V is TRBV14 and J is TRBJ1-2. Germline CDR1 is SGHDN and CDR2 is FVKESK. CDR3 length: 12 amino acids. The CDR3 reads CASSQDIRGYTF.

The chain couples TRBV10-3 to TRBJ2-7; TCRdb reports TRBD1, a call that lacks DNA to check it against. Germline loops: CDR1 ENHRY, CDR2 SYGVKD. The CDR3 has 14 residues. The CDR3 here is CAISEFKDRFEQYF.

This clonotype ranks as large in terms of frequency. The rearrangement joins TRBV19 to TRBJ2-3. This CDR3 is built from 13 residues. Germline loops: CDR1 LNHDA, CDR2 SQIVND (reference sequence). The CDR3 loop is CASSRQRTDTQYF.

This clonotype is classed as medium-sized by frequency. The rearrangement links TRBV14 to TRBJ1-4. The CDR3 totals 13 residues. Per germline, CDR1 SGHDN and CDR2 FVKESK. Here the CDR3 reads CASSHDSYEKLFF.

Its frequency marks this clonotype as medium-sized. The CDR3 region is CASSFSVETQYF. V gene TRBV12-3 or TRBV12-4 combines with J gene TRBJ2-5. This CDR3 contains 12 residues.

The chain carries TRBV5-4 and TRBJ2-1; TCRdb designates TRBD2, a call that cannot be tested without DNA. Germline V CDR1 and CDR2: SGHNT, YYREEE (reference sequence). The CDR3 consists of 16 residues. Here the CDR3 reads CASSPNRGGADNEQFF.

This clonotype counts as medium-sized by frequency. The V call is TRBV24-1, the J call TRBJ2-7; TCRdb's D call, TRBD2, is unchecked because there is no DNA. The CDR3 is made up of 15 amino acids. Germline values: CDR1 KGHDR, CDR2 SFDVKD. The CDR3 here is CATRGGTTGWYEQYF.

The CDR3 spells CVRSGSLASSYEQYF. This chain joins TRBV7-6 and TRBJ2-7. Germline CDR1 is SGHVS and CDR2 is FNYEAQ. The CDR3 covers 15 residues.

This clonotype is classed as medium-sized (0.01 to 0.1%) by frequency. The rearrangement uses TRBV6-5 and TRBJ1-4. Germline CDR1 is MNHEY and CDR2 is SVGAGI. The CDR3 is made up of 13 amino acids. This CDR3 reads CASSYSAGRKLFF.

The chain has TRBV18 and TRBJ2-2; TCRdb proposes TRBD1, but this gene call is untestable without DNA. Germline V CDR1 and CDR2: KGHSH, LQKENI. The CDR3 sequence is 16 residues long. Here the CDR3 reads CASSPSGTGGTGELFF.

This clonotype is labeled medium-sized based on frequency. The V gene is TRBV10-3, the J gene TRBJ2-1; TCRdb's D gene call, TRBD1, goes unchecked for lack of DNA. Per the germline V gene, CDR1 is ENHRY and CDR2 is SYGVKD. CDR3 length: 14 residues. The chain's CDR3 is CAISRTGEDNEQFF.

The gene calls are TRBV24-1 and TRBJ2-7; the D call of TRBD1 rests on TCRdb alone, since no DNA is present to check it. Germline CDR1 and CDR2: KGHDR and SFDVKD. This CDR3 has 16 residues. CDR3 residues: CATSDTSLTGVYEQYF.

Considering frequency, this clonotype is medium-sized. V usage is TRBV6-1 and J usage is TRBJ1-5; lacking DNA, the TRBD1 call made by TCRdb goes unchecked. CDR1 is MNHNS, CDR2 SASEGT, per germline. CDR3 length equals 17 residues. CDR3 residues: CASSEYTQVPSNQPQHF.

The rearrangement joins TRBV12-3 or TRBV12-4 to TRBJ2-5; TCRdb lists TRBD1, though no DNA is available to test this call. The CDR3 length is 14 residues. The CDR3 reads CASSYDDRQETQYF.

According to its frequency, this clonotype is medium-sized. The gene calls are TRBV24-1 and TRBJ1-5. CDR3 size: 15 residues. Germline V gene sequence: CDR1 KGHDR, CDR2 SFDVKD. The CDR3 spells CATSVLVGSNQPQHF.